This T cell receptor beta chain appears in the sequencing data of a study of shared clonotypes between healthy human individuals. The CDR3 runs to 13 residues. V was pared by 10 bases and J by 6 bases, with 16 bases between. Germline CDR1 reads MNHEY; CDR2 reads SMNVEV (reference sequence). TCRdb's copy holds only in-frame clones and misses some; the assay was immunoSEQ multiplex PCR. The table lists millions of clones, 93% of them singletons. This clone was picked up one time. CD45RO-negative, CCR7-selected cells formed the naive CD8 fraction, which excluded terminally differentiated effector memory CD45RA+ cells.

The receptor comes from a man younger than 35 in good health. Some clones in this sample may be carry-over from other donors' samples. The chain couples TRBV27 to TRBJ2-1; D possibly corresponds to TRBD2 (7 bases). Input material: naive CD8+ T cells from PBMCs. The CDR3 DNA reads TGTGCCACCTCCGGGGGGCGGCTCAATGAGCAGTTCTTC. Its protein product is CATSGGRLNEQFF.